Sequencing of this TCR beta chain was carried out in a study of OX40 agonist ivuxolimab in advanced cancers. Germline CDR1 reads LNHDA; CDR2 reads SQIVND (reference sequence). V lost 3 bases, J lost 0 bases, and 14 bases lay in between. The CDR3 consists of 17 residues. Method: immunoSEQ multiplex PCR; TCRdb's copy keeps in-frame clones and lacks some. The sample contains around 140,000 clones, just over 90% of which appear only once. The clonotype was recovered from an adult with an advanced solid tumor such as melanoma, head and neck, liver or kidney cancer. The rearrangement links TRBV19 to TRBJ1-4, with a tentative D call TRBD1 (6 bases). Source: CD4+ or CD8+ T cells sorted from blood, taken in a trial of the OX40 agonist ivuxolimab. The DNA for the CDR3 is TGTGCCAGTAGTATCGGACAGAAGGTTGCAACTAATGAAAAACTGTTTTTT. Translated: CASSIGQKVATNEKLFF.